This passage covers 10 T cell receptor beta chains from one sample sequenced in a study of early T cells in non-severe SARS-CoV-2 infection. Via MiXCR, TCRdb re-called the 5' RACE reads, giving one row per CDR3 protein. The data contain about 52,000 distinct CDR3 sequences, 11% of them singletons. Sequencing was performed on whole blood. Receptor source: an adult who was a healthcare worker with PCR-confirmed SARS-CoV-2 infection or an uninfected control (not recorded which).

This sequence joins TRBV10-3 and TRBJ2-1, with 12 bases aligning to TRBD1. This CDR3 has 16 amino acids. Germline V lookup: CDR1 ENHRY, CDR2 SYGVKD. The V and J ends lost 6 bases and 7 bases, in that order; junction bases with no gene match: 10. The DNA of the CDR3 is TGTGCCATCAGCCCGACCGGGACAGGGGGCGGAAATGAGCAGTTCTTC. Amino acids: CAISPTGTGGGNEQFF.

The table lists this clonotype with a few counts. One end of the junction does not line up with germline, which may come from a read error. The CDR3 sequence: CSASRLAGVSNNEQFF. CDR3 nucleotides: TGCAGTGCTAGCCGACTAGCGGGAGTCTCCAACAATGAGCAGTTCTTC. V gene TRBV20-1 combines with J gene TRBJ2-1, with 12 positions matching TRBD2. This CDR3 region has 16 residues. Germline V gives CDR1 DFQATT, CDR2 SNEGSKA (reference sequence).

Many counts were recorded for this clonotype. The chain employs TRBV2 and TRBJ2-7; D is ambiguous. CDR3 length: 12 residues. Trimming removed 7 bases from V and 2 bases from J, with 9 bases in between. Per germline, CDR1 SNHLY and CDR2 FYNNEI. The CDR3 nucleotides are TGTGCCAGCACCCCCAGTACCTACGAGCAGTACTTC. Amino acids: CASTPSTYEQYF.

This clonotype occurred a few times. The rearrangement links TRBV10-3 to TRBJ2-7; 7 bases match TRBD2. The J segment lost 2 bases and the V segment lost 11 bases, leaving 9 bases of the junction unmatched. This CDR3 region has 13 residues. CDR1 and CDR2 (germline): ENHRY, SYGVKD. The CDR3 bases are TGTGCCTCCAAAGCGGGGCCCACCTACGAGCAGTACTTC. Translated: CASKAGPTYEQYF.

This clonotype was counted between two and nine times. The V and J genes are TRBV18 and TRBJ1-6; D not resolved. Germline CDR1 reads KGHSH; CDR2 reads LQKENI. The CDR3 runs to 17 residues. V lost 1 base to trimming and J lost 0 bases, with 10 bases between them. This chain's CDR3 is CASSPRSQSSYNSPLHF. In nucleotides, the CDR3 is TGTGCCAGCTCACCACGCAGCCAGAGCTCCTATAATTCACCCCTCCACTTT.

This chain joins TRBV15 and TRBJ2-2; TRBD1 matches at 7 bases. V trimming: 3 bases; J trimming: 6 bases; junction bases outside the gene matches: 4. Germline V gene sequence: CDR1 LNHNV, CDR2 YYDKDF (reference sequence). The CDR3 sequence is 14 residues long. CDR3 sequence: CATSRGDSPGELFF. Written as DNA, the CDR3 is TGTGCCACCAGCAGGGGGGACAGTCCCGGGGAGCTGTTTTTT.

This clonotype was picked up a small number of times. CDR3 sequence: CASRPGTGYGYTF. The CDR3 nucleotides are TGTGCCAGCAGGCCCGGGACAGGCTATGGCTACACCTTC. The J gene is TRBJ1-2, the V gene TRBV12-3 or TRBV12-4; 8 bases match TRBD1. V trimming: 6 bases; J trimming: 4 bases; junction bases outside the gene matches: 4. The CDR3 sequence is 13 residues long.

V is TRBV18 and J is TRBJ2-7, with 7 positions matching TRBD1. With V trimmed by 6 bases and J by 2 bases, 4 bases remained unmatched. Looked up from germline, CDR1 is KGHSH and CDR2 is LQKENI. The CDR3 contains 13 residues. The CDR3 loop is CASSLGQTYEQYF. The CDR3 DNA sequence: TGTGCCAGCTCGTTGGGACAGACCTACGAGCAGTACTTC.

The table lists this clonotype with many counts. In DNA form, the CDR3 reads TGTGCCAGCAGAGGGGTCGTCTACGAGCAGTACTTC. The encoded protein is CASRGVVYEQYF. This chain joins TRBV28 and TRBJ2-7, with D possibly being TRBD1 (5 bases). The CDR3 is 12 residues long. Per germline, CDR1 MDHEN and CDR2 SYDVKM. The V gene lost 6 bases and the J gene lost 3 bases, with 9 bases spanning the gap.

This clonotype occurred many times. This sequence joins TRBV5-5 and TRBJ2-7; 9 nucleotides align to TRBD2. CDR3 length: 14 amino acids. With 5 bases clipped from V and 2 bases from J, the junction kept 5 bases outside the gene matches. The germline V gene encodes CDR1 SGHKS and CDR2 YYEKEE (reference sequence). The CDR3: CASRLAGEPYEQYF. CDR3 nucleotides: TGTGCCAGCAGATTAGCGGGAGAACCCTACGAGCAGTACTTC.